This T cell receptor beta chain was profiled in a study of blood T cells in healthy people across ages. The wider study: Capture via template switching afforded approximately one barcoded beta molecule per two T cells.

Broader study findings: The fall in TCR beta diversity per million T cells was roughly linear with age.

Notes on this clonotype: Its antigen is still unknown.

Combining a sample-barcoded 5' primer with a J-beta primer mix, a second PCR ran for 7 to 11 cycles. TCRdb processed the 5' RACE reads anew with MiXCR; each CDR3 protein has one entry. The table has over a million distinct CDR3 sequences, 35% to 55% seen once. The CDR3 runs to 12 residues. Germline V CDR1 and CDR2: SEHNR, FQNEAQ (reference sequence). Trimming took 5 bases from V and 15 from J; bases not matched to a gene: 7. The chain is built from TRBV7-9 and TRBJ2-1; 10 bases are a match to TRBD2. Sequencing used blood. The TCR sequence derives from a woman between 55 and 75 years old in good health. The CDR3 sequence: CASSNPGLALFF. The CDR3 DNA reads TGTGCCAGCAGCAACCCGGGACTAGCGTTGTTCTTC.